A single T cell receptor (beta chain) is shown here with its context. This sample is drawn from a study of cytomegalovirus exposure and HLA in healthy donors. CDR1 is PRHDT, CDR2 FYEKMQ, per germline (reference sequence). V shed 5 bases and J shed 10 bases, with 17 bases lying between them. The CDR3 is made up of 13 amino acids. Use of 60 Vbeta and 13 Jbeta primers characterized the PCR. The protocol was immunoSEQ multiplex PCR, while the TCRdb copy is restricted to in-frame clones and leaves out a portion. This table holds about 98,000 clones, roughly four fifths found once. Specimen: PBMCs. The chain employs TRBV13 and TRBJ1-1; maybe TRBD1 (5 bases). The source of this sequence is a female donor in good health and CMV-seropositive. CDR3 sequence reads: CASSPVGERGAFF. Here the CDR3 DNA reads TGTGCCAGCAGCCCAGTAGGTGAAAGGGGAGCTTTCTTT.